This section outlines one T cell receptor (beta chain) sequence together with its context. The sample originates from a study of neurological immune-mediated disorders. The CDR3 consists of 15 residues. V was clipped by 5 bases and J by 0 bases, with 11 bases between them. Germline lookup yields CDR1 KGHSH and CDR2 LQKENI. Over 160 million TCR-beta sequences, together covering 15-18 subjects, were produced by every individual sequencing run that was carried out. Each CDR3 protein gets one entry after TCRdb re-called the 5' RACE reads with MiXCR. Here the sample spans about 16,000 distinct CDR3 sequences, about 22% being singletons.

The chain combines TRBV18 with TRBJ1-5; D is perhaps TRBD1 (5 bases). This TCR was sampled from a man aged 50 or older in good health. The sample consisted of PBMCs. DNA of the CDR3: TGTGCCAGCTCATCGACAGCGTATAGCAATCAGCCCCAGCATTTT. It specifies CASSSTAYSNQPQHF.